This T cell receptor (beta chain) appears in the sequencing data of a study of T cells in Graves' hyperthyroidism and ophthalmopathy (dated by TCRdb to the late 2010s). The study in broad terms: To identify distinguishing TCR V-J signatures, a discovery cohort of about a hundred patients was used, comprising 40 to 45 with Graves' ophthalmopathy and some 60 with stable Graves' hyperthyroidism. After sampling, hyperthyroidism patients received methimazole starting at 30 mg daily, and ophthalmopathy patients received high-dose intravenous methylprednisolone. The study also compared thyroid tissue and blood T-cell repertoires from about 6 Graves' hyperthyroidism patients. Prospective prediction of ophthalmopathy was tested in an independent validation cohort of 18 to 20 hyperthyroidism patients and 17 patients who later progressed to ophthalmopathy. The paper describes TCR Vbeta CDR3 sequencing of 135 peripheral blood samples, made up of around 41 ophthalmopathy patients, roughly 72 hyperthyroidism patients and 17 progressor patients. The approximately 100 discovery patients were divided at random into training and test sets in a 7:3 ratio. What the study reported, not specific to this receptor: Most expanded thyroid clonotypes (frequency above 0.001) were also detected in blood, a finding suggesting that blood repertoires may reflect thyroid immune responses. Ophthalmopathy was separated from stable hyperthyroidism by a 13 V-J signature model, with approximately 86% sensitivity and 81% to 82% specificity obtained in cross-validation and 80%/75% obtained in testing. Sample size was not statistically predetermined, and blinding of investigators to group allocation was not performed. In validation, progression to ophthalmopathy was predicted by the model with roughly 71% sensitivity and 72% to 85% specificity, a median of approximately 7.1 months before onset.

The CDR3 numbers 16 residues from cysteine through phenylalanine. Only CDR3 DNA remains: 48 bases, in frame from the first base. CDR1 SGDLS and CDR2 YYNGEE were looked up in the germline V gene. Amplification of TCR beta CDR3 regions was carried out from RNA transcripts. The TCR CDR3 was subjected to a first round of RT-PCR using the HTBI primer set and the Qiagen OneStep RT-PCR kit. Libraries were constructed in a second round of multiplex PCR, after which size selection and purification were performed. Libraries were sequenced paired-end with 100 bp reads on an Illumina HiSeq2000. For the original study's pipeline: SOAPnuke was used to process the raw data, throwing out any read that contained adapters or uncalled bases, had a mean Phred below 15, or lacked an exact constant-primer or identifier match. High-quality paired reads were merged using COPE v1.2.5, and each unique nucleotide sequence was defined as a clonotype. MiTCR v1.1 was used to align clonotypes to the IMGT TRBV, TRBD and TRBJ reference segments. The analysis was restricted to V-J combinations with a frequency above 0.0001, which together covered about 99% of the repertoires. A TCS score was defined as the ratio between F50 (clonal expansion) and ExV (chaos), using BLOSUM62-based TCRdist between CDR3 peptides within each V-J. Welch's t-statistics and random forest reduced 514 V-J features to roughly 13, which were used in a naive Bayes classifier (R e1071). The similarity between thyroid and blood repertoires was quantified using the Morisita-Horn index. TCRdb handled the public reads itself, with Q25 trimming in fastp and clone calling in MiXCR, and kept productive beta chains. Rows are unified per CDR3 protein, each entry keeping the most common DNA and genes. The V and J calls, along with clone size, are taken from TCRdb and not from the paper's own processing. The sample table contains almost 600,000 distinct CDR3 sequences; only one count was recorded for just over 45% of them. Jointly, the top ten make up around 7.7% of the sample.

A patient counted as having stable Graves' hyperthyroidism if no progression to ophthalmopathy occurred over 18 months of follow-up. The hyperthyroidism patients were between 18 and 65 years old and newly diagnosed, with a disease duration of less than 2 months. Exclusion was applied to patients with uncontrolled infections, other autoimmune diseases, pregnancy or lactation. Diagnoses relied on clinical symptoms, serum thyroxine and TRAb, thyroid ultrasound and orbital computed tomography. Total RNA was extracted using Trizol reagent, and RNA quality was assessed on an Agilent 2100 Bioanalyzer. A remark on this clonotype: Its target antigen remains unknown. With a much larger clone just one base away, this may be a read error.

The TCR originated in a woman in her late teens or twenties with Graves' hyperthyroidism. The chain was built from TRBV9 and TRBJ2-6, with a tentative D gene TRBD1 over 5 matching bases. Sequenced sample: peripheral blood or thyroid tissue (not recorded which). The CDR3 sequence is CASSVNDFSGANVPTF. The DNA sequence is given as TGTGCCAGCAGCGTTAACGATTTTTCTGGGGCCAACGTCCCGACTTTC.